The sequence of this T cell receptor (beta chain) was determined in a study of graft-versus-host responses after intestinal transplantation. For the study at large: The study gave all recipients anti-thymocyte globulin induction, then tacrolimus and steroids for approximately 3 years. Findings of the study overall: When patients had graft-donor T cell macrochimerism, their allografts held high graft-versus-host to host-versus-graft clonal ratios. Some GvH clones were seen earlier in gut or blood, suggesting intestinal origin. Early post-transplant HvG declines tracked with peak circulating GvH clone levels.

Concerning this clone itself: The antigen remains unidentified.

Processing released intraepithelial and lamina propria lymphocytes from the graft tissue. Using immunoSEQ multiplex PCR, the repertoire was profiled, and TCRdb retains in-frame clones only, with some absent. The sample lists around 37,000 clones, around 90% seen once, with about a sixth in the top ten. The V gene's germline CDR1 is SGHVS and CDR2 FQNEAQ. CDR3 length: 17 residues. The V segment lost 5 bases and the J segment 3 bases; nucleotides outside the gene matches: 14. This receptor was taken from a human patient who received an intestinal transplant, so some T cells may come from the graft donor. The chain links TRBV7-8 to TRBJ2-7; 9 nucleotides match TRBD1. The specimen was ileum tissue, collected around 190 days after intestinal transplant. In nucleotides, the CDR3 is TGTGCCAGCAGCAAAGGGACAGGGAGAGGAAGCGTCTACGAGCAGTACTTC. As protein: CASSKGTGRGSVYEQYF.